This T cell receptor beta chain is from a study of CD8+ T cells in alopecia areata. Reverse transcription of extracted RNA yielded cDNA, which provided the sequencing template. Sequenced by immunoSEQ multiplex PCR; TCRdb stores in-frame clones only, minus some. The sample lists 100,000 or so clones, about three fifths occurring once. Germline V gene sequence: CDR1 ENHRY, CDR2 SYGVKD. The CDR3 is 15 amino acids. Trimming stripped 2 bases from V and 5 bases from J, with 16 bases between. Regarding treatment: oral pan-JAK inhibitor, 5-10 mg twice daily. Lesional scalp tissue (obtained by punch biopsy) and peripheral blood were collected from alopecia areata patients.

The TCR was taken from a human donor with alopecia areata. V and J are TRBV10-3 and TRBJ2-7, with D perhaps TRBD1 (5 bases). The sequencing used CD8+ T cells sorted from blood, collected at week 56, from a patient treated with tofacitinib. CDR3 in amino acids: CAISEEVGRVHEQYF. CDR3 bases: TGTGCCATCAGTGAGGAGGTTGGCAGGGTCCACGAGCAGTACTTC.